This T cell receptor beta chain originates from a study of blood T cell repertoires in COVID-19. About the research overall: Nucleic acid was either cDNA or gDNA, and it came from T cells, B-cell-depleted T cells, or PBMCs.

Profiled with immunoSEQ multiplex PCR; TCRdb holds only in-frame clones, not every one. This repertoire shows a few hundred thousand clones, about 90% found once; its top ten account for about 5%. Recovered participants had two consecutive negative NP/OP PCR tests, healthcare professional clearance, or symptom resolution. The CDR3 is made up of 12 amino acids. Between the trimmed V and J ends, which lost 4 bases and 7 bases, there was a span of 9 bases. Per germline, CDR1 MNHEY and CDR2 SMNVEV (reference sequence). The clonotype comes from a man aged 25 to 40 who had recovered from COVID-19. The chain combines TRBV27 with TRBJ2-3; possible D gene TRBD2, 5 bases. Sequenced input: PBMCs or T cells enriched from blood (not recorded which). The CDR3 sequence: CASSSSSNTQYF. CDR3 DNA: TGTGCCAGCAGTTCGTCTAGCAATACGCAGTATTTT.